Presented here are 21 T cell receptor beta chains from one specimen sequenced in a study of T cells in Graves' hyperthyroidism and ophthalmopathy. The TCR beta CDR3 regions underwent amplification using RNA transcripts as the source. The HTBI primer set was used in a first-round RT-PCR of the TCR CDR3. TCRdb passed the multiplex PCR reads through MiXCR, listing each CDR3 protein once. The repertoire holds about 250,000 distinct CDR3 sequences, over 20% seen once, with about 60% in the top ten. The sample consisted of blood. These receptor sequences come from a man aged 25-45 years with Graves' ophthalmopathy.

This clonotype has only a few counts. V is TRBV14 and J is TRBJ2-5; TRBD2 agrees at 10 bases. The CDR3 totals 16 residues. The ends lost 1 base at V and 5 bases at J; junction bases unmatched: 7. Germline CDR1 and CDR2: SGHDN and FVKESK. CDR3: CASSQVAGGALETQYF. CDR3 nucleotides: TGTGCCAGCAGCCAAGTAGCGGGAGGAGCTCTGGAGACCCAGTACTTC.

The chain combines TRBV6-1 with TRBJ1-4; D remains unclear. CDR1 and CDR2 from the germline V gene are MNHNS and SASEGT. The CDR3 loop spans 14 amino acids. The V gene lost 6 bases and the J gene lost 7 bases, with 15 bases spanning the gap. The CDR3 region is CASRVGPFGEKLFF. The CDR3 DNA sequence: TGTGCCAGCAGGGTTGGGCCTTTTGGTGAAAAACTGTTTTTT.

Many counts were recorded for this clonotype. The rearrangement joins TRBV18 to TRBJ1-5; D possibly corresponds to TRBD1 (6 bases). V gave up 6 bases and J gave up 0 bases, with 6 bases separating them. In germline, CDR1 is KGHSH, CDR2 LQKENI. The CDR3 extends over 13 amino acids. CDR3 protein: CASSDSSNQPQHF. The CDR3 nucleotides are TGTGCCAGCTCGGACAGTAGCAATCAGCCCCAGCATTTT.

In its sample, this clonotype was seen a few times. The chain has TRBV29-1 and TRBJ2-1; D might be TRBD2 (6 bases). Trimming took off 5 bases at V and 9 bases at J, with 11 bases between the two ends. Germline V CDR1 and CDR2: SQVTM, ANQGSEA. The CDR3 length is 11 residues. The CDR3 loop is CSVYRLGEQFF. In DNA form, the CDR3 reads TGCAGCGTTTACAGACTAGGTGAGCAGTTCTTC.

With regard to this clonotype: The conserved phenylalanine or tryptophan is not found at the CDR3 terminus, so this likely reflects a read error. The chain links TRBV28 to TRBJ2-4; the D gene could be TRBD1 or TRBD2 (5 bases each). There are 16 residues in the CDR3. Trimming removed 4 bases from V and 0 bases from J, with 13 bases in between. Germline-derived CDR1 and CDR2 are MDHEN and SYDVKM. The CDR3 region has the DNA TGTGCCAGCAGTTCTGGGACCTCTCTAGCCAAAAACATTCAGTACCTC. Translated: CASSSGTSLAKNIQYL.

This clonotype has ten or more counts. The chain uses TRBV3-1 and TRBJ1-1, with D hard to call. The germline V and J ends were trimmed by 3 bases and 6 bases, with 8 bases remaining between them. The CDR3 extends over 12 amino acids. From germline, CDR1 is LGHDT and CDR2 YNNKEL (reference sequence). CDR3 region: CASSHSWAEAFF. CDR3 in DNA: TGTGCCAGCAGCCATTCGTGGGCTGAAGCTTTCTTT.

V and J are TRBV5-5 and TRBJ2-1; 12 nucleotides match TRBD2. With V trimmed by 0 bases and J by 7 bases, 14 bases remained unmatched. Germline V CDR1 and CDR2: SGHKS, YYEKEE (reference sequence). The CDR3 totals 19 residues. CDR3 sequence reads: CASSLAGFPLAGGGNEQFF. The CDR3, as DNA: TGTGCCAGCAGCTTGGCCGGGTTCCCACTAGCGGGAGGCGGAAATGAGCAGTTCTTC.

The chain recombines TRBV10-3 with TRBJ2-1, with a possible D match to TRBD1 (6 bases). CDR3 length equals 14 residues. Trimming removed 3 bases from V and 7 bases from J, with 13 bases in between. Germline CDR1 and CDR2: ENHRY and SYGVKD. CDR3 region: CAISETGSSNEQFF. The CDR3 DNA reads TGTGCCATCAGTGAAACAGGGAGTTCGAATGAGCAGTTCTTC.

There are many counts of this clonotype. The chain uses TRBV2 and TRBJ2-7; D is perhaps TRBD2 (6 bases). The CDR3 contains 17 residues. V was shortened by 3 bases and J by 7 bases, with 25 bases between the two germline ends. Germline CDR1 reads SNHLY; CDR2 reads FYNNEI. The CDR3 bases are TGTGCCAGCAGTGACGGTCGGGCCATCGTCGGGGCGGGGGAGCAGTACTTC. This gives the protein CASSDGRAIVGAGEQYF.

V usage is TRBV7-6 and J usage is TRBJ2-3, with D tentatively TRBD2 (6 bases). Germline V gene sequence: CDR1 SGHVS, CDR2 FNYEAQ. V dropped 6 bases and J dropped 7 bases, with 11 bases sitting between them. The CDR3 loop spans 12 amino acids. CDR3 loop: CASSPEGNTQYF. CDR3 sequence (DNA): TGTGCCAGCAGTCCGGAGGGGAATACGCAGTATTTT.

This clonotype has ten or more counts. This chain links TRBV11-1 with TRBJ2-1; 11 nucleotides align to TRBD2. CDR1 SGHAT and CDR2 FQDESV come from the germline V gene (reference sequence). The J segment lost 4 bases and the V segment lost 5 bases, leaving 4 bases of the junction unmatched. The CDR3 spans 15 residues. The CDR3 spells CASSVLAGVYNEQFF. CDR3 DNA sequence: TGTGCCAGCAGCGTACTAGCGGGAGTTTACAATGAGCAGTTCTTC.

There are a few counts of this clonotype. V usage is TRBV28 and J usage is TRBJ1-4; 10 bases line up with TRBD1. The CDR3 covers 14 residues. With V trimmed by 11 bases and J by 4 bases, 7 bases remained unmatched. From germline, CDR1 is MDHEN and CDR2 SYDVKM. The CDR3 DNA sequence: TGTGCCGGCAAAGGGACAGGGGTTAATGAAAAACTGTTTTTT. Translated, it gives CAGKGTGVNEKLFF.

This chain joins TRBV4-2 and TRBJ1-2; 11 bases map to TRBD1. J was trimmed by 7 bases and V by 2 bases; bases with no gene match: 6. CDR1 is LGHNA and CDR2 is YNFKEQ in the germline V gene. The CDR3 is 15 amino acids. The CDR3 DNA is TGTGCCAGCAGCCAACTGGGACAGGGGGAACGTGGCTACACCTTC. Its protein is CASSQLGQGERGYTF.

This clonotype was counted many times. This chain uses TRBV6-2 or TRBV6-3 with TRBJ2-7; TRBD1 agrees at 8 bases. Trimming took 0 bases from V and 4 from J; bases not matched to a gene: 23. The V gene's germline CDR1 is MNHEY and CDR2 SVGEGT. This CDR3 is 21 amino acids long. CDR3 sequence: CASSYSKTPSDRGPMRYEQYF. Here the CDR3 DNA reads TGTGCCAGCAGTTACTCGAAAACTCCGTCAGACAGGGGCCCCATGCGGTACGAGCAGTACTTC.

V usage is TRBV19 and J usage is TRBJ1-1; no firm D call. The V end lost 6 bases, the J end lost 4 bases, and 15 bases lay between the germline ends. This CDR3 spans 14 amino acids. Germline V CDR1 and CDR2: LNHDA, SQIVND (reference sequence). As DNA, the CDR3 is TGTGCCAGTAGGACTGGGCAAGAGCGCACTGAAGCTTTCTTT. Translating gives CASRTGQERTEAFF.

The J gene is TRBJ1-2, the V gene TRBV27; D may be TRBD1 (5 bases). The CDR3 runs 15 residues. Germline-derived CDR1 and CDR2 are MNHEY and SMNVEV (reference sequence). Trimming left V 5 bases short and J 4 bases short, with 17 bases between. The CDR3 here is CASSPGGVGVYGYTF. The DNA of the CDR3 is TGTGCCAGCAGTCCCGGAGGGGTTGGAGTCTATGGCTACACCTTC.

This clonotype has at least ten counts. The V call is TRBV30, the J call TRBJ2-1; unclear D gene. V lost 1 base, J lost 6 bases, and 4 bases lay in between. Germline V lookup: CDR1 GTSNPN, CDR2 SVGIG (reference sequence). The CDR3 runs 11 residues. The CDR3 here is CAWSGGNEQFF. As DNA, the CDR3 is TGTGCCTGGAGTGGGGGCAATGAGCAGTTCTTC.

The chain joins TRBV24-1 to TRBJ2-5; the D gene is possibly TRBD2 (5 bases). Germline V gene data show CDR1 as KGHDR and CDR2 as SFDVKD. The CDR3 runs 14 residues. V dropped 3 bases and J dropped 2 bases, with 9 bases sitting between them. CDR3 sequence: CATSDPGIQETQYF. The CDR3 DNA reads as TGTGCCACCAGTGATCCGGGAATTCAAGAGACCCAGTACTTC.

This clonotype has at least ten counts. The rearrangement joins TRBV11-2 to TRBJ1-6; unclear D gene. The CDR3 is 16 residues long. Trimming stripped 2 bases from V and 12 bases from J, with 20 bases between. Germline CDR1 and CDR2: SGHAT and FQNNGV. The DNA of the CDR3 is TGTGCCAGCAGCTTATCGGCAGGCTTCTTAACGGAACCCCTCCACTTT. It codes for CASSLSAGFLTEPLHF.

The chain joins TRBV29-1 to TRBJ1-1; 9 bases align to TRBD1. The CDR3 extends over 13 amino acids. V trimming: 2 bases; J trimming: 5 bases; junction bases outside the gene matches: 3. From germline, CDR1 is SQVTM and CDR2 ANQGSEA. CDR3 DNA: TGCAGCGTTGAAACAGGGGGCGAAACTGAAGCTTTCTTT. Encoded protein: CSVETGGETEAFF.

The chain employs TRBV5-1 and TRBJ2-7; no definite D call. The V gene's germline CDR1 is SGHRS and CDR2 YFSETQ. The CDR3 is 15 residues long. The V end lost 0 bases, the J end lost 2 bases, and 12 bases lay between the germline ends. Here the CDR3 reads CASSLDPRVTYEQYF. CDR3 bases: TGCGCCAGCAGCTTGGATCCACGGGTCACCTACGAGCAGTACTTC.